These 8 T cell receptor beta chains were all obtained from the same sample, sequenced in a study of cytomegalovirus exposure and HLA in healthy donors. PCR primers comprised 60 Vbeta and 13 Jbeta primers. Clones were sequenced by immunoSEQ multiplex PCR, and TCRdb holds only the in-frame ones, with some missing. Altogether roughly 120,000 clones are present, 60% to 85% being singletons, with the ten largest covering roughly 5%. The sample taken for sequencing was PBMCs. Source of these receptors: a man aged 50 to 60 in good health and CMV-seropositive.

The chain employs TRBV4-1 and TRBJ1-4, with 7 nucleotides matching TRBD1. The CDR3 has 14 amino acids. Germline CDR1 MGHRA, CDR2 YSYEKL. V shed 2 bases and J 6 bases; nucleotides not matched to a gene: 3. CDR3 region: CASSQKQGDEKLFF. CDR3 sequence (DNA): TGCGCCAGCAGCCAAAAGCAGGGGGATGAAAAACTGTTTTTT.

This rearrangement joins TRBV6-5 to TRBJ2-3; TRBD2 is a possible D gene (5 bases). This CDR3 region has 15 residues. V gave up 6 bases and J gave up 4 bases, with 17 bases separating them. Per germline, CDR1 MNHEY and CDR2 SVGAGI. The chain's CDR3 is CASRKRTERPDTQYF. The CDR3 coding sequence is TGTGCCAGCAGGAAAAGGACTGAAAGGCCAGATACGCAGTATTTT.

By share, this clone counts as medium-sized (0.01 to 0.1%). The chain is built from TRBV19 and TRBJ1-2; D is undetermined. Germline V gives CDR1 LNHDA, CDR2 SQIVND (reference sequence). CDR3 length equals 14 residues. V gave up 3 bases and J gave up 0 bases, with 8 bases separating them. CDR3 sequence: CASSMQITNYGYTF. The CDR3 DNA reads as TGTGCCAGTAGTATGCAGATAACTAACTATGGCTACACCTTC.

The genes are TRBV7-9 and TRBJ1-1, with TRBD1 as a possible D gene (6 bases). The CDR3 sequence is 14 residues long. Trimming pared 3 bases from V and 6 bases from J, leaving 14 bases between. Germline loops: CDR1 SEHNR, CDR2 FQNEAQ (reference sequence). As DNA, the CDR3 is TGTGCCAGCAGCTTGTACAGGGATAGGGCTGAAGCTTTCTTT. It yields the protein CASSLYRDRAEAFF.

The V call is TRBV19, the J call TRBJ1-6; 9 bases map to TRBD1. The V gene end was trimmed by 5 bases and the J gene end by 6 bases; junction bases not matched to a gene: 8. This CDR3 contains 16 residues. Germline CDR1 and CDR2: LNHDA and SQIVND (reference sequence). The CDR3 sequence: CASSPRTGDSNSPLHF. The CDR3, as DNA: TGTGCCAGTAGTCCTAGGACAGGGGACTCTAATTCACCCCTCCACTTT.

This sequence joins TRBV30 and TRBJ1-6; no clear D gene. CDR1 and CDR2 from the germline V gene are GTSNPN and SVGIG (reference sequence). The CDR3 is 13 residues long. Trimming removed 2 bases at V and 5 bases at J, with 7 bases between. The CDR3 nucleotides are TGTGCCTGGAGTTTAACTAATAATTCACCCCTCCACTTT. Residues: CAWSLTNNSPLHF.

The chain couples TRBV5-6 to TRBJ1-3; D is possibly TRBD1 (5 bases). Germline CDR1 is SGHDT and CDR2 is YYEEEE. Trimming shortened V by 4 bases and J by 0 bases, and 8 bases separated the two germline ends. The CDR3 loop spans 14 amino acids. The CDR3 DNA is TGTGCCAGCAGCCCCAGGGTCTCTGGAAACACCATATATTTT. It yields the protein CASSPRVSGNTIYF.

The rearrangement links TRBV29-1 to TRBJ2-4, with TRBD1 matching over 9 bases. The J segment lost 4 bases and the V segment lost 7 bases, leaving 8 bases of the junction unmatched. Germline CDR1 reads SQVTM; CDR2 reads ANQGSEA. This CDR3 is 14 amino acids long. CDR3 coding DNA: TGCAGCGCCATTCCGGGACAGGGAAAAAACATTCAGTACTTC. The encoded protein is CSAIPGQGKNIQYF. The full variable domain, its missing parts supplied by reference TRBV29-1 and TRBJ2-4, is SAVISQKPSRDICQRGTSLTIQCQVDSQVTMMFWYRQQPGQSLTLIATANQGSEATYESGFVIDKFPISRPNLTFSTLTVSNMSPEDSSIYLCSAIPGQGKNIQYFGAGTRLSVL.